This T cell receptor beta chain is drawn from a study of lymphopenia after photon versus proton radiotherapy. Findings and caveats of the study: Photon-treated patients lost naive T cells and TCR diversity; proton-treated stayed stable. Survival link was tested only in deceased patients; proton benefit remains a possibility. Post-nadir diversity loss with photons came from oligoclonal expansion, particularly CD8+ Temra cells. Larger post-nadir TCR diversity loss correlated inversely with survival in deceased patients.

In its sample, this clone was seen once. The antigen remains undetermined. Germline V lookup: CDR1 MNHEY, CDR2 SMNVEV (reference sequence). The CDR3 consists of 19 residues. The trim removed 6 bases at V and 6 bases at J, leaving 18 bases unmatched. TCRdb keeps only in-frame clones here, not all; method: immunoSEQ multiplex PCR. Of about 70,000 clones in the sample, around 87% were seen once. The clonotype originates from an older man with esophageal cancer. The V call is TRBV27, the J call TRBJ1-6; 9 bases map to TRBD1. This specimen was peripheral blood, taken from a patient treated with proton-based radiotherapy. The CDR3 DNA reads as TGTGCCAGCAGCTTTCGACCTTACAGGGGGCCGAGTGGTAATTCACCCCTCCACTTT. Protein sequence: CASSFRPYRGPSGNSPLHF.